This TCR beta chain derives from a study of shared clonotypes between healthy human individuals. The junction had 5 bases not matched to a gene; V was cut back by 4 bases and J by 4 bases. CDR3 length equals 14 residues. TCRdb keeps only in-frame clones here, not all; method: immunoSEQ multiplex PCR. The repertoire holds 950,000 to 1,300,000 clones, about 76% seen once, with about 1.5% in the top ten. This sequence joins TRBV5-3 and TRBJ2-1, with 7 bases matching TRBD1. TRBV5-3 is identified as an open reading frame with a role that is uncertain. Sample: memory CD4+ T cells sorted from blood. Subset reported: CD45RA-negative fraction. The origin of this receptor is a man between 18 and 29 years old in good health. The CDR3 loop is CARSAETGYNEQFF. The CDR3 nucleotides are TGTGCCAGAAGCGCAGAGACAGGGTACAATGAGCAGTTCTTC.